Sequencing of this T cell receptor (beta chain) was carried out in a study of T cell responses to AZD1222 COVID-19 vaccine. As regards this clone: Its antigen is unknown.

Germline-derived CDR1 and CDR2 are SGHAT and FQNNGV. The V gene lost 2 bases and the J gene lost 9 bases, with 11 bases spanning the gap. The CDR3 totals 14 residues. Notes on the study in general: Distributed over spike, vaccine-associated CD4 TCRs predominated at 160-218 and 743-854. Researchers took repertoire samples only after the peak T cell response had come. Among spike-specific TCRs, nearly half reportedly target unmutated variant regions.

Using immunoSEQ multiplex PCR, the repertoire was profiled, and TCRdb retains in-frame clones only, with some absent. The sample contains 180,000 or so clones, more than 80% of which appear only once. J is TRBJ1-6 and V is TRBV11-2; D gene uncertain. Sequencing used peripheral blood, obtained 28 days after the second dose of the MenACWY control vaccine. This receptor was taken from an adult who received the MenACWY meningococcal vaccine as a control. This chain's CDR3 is CASSLQTVVSPLHF. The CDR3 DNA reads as TGTGCCAGCAGCTTACAGACCGTAGTTTCACCCCTCCACTTT.